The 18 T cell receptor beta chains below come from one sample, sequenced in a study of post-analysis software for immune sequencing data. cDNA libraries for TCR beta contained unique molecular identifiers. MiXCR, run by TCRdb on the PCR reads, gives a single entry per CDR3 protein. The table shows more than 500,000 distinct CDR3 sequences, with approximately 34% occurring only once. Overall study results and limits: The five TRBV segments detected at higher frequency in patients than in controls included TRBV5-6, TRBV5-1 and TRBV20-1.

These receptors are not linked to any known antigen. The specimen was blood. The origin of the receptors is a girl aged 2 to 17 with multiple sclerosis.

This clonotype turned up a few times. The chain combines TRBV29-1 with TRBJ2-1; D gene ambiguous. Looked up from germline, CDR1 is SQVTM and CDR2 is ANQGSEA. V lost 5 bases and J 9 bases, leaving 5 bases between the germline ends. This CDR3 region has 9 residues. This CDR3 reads CSVSSEQFF. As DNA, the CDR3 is TGCAGCGTTTCTAGTGAGCAGTTCTTC.

The CDR3 coding sequence is TGTGCCAGCAGCTTAAGGGGCGGGGCCTCGAGCTCCTACAATGAGCAGTTCTTC. It is translated as CASSLRGGASSSYNEQFF. The rearrangement joins TRBV7-2 to TRBJ2-1, with D possibly matching TRBD2 (6 bases). Deletions cut 2 bases from V and 0 bases from J, with 17 bases between. Germline values: CDR1 SGHTA, CDR2 FQGNSA. This CDR3 has 18 residues.

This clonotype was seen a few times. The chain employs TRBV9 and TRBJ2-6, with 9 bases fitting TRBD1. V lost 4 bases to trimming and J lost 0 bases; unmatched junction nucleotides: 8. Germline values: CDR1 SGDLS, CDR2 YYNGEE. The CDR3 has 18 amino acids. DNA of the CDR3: TGTGCCAGCAGCAAAACCCCGGGACAGGGCTCTGGGGCCAACGTCCTGACTTTC. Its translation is CASSKTPGQGSGANVLTF.

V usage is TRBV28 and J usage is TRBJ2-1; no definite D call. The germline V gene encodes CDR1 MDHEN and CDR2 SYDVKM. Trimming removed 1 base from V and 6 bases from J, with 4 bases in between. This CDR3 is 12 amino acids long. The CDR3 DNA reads TGTGCCAGCAGTTTATCCGTCAATGAGCAGTTCTTC. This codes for CASSLSVNEQFF.

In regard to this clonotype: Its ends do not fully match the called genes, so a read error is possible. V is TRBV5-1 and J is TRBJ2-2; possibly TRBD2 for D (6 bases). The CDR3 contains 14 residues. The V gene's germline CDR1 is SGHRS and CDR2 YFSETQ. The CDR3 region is CASSPMEGSGELFF. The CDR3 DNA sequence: TGTGCCAGCAGCCCGATGGAGGGTTCCGGGGAGCTGTTTTTT.

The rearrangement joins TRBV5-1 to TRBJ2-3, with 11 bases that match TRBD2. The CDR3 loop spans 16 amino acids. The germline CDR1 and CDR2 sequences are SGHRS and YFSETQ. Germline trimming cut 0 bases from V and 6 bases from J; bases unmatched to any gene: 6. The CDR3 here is CASSLGGTSGGDTQYF. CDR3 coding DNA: TGCGCCAGCAGCTTGGGGGGGACTAGCGGCGGCGATACGCAGTATTTT.

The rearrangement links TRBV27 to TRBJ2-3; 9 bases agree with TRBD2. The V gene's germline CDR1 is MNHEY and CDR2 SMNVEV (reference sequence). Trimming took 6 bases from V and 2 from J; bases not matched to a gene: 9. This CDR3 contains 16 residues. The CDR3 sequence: CASSATSGFLTDTQYF. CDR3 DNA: TGTGCCAGCAGCGCTACTAGCGGGTTCCTCACAGATACGCAGTATTTT.

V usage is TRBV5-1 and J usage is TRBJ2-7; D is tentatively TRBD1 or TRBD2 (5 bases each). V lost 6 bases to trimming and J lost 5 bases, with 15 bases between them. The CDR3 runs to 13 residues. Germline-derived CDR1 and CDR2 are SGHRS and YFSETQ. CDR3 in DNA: TGCGCCAGCACCCACAATCGGGGACACGAGCAGTACTTC. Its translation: CASTHNRGHEQYF.

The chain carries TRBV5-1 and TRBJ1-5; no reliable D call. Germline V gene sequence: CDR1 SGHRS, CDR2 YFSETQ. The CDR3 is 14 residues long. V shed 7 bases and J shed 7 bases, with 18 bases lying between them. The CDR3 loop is CASALTGESQPQHF. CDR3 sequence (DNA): TGCGCCAGCGCACTGACCGGGGAAAGCCAGCCCCAGCATTTT.

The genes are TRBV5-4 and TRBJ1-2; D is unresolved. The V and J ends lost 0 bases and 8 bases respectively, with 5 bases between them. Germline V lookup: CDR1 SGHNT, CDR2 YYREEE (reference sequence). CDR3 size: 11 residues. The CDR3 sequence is CASSLDVGYTF. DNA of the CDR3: TGTGCCAGCAGCTTGGACGTGGGCTACACCTTC.

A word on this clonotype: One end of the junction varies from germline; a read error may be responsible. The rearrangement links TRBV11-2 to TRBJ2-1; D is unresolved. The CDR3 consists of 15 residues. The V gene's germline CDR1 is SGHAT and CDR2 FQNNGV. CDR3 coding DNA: TGTGCCAGCAGGAGGTCGGCAGGAACTTACACTGAGCAGTTCTTC. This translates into CASRRSAGTYTEQFF.

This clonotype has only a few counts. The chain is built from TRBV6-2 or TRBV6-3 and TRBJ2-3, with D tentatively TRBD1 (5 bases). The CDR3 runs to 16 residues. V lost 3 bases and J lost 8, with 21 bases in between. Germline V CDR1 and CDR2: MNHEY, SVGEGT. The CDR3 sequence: CASSYHFDHLQGTQYF. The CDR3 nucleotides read TGTGCCAGCAGTTATCATTTTGACCACCTGCAGGGTACGCAGTATTTT.

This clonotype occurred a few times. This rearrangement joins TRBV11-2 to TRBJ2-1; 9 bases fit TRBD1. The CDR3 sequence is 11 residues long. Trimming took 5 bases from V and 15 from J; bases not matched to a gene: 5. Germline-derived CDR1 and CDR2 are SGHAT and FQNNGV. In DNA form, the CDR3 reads TGTGCCAGCAGCCCTGGACAGGGGTGGTTCTTC. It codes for CASSPGQGWFF. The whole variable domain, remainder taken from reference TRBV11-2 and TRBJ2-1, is EAGVAQSPRYKIIEKRQSVAFWCNPISGHATLYWYQQILGQGPKLLIQFQNNGVVDDSQLPKDRFSAERLKGVDSTLKIQPAKLEDSAVYLCASSPGQGWFFGPGTRLTVL.

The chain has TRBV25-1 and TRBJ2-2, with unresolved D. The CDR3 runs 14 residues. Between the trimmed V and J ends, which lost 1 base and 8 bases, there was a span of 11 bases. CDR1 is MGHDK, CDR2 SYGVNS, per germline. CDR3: CASSEFALPGELFF. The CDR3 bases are TGTGCCAGCAGTGAATTTGCGCTGCCGGGGGAGCTGTTTTTT.

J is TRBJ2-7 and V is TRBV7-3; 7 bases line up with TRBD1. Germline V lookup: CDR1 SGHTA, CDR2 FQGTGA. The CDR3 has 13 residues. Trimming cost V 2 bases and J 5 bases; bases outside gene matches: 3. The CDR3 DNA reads TGTGCCAGCAGCTTAGACAGGGACCACGAGCAGTACTTC. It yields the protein CASSLDRDHEQYF.

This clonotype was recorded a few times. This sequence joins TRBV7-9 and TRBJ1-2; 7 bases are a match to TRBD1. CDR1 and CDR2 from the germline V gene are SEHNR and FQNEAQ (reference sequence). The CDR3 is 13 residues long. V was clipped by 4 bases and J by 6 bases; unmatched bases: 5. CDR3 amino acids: CASSSGTANGYTF. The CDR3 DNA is TGTGCCAGCAGCTCGGGGACAGCGAATGGCTACACCTTC.

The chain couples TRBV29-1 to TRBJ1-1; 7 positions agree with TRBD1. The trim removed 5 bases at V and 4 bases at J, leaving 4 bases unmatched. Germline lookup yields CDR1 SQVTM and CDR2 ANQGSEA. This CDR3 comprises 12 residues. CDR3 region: CSVQGGTTEAFF. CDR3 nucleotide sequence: TGCAGCGTTCAGGGGGGCACCACTGAAGCTTTCTTT.

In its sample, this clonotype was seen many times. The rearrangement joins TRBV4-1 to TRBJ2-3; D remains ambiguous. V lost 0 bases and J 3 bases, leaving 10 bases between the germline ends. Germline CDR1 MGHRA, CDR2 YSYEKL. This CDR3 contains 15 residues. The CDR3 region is CASSQDPPGTDTQYF. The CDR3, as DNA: TGCGCCAGCAGCCAAGATCCTCCCGGGACAGATACGCAGTATTTT.